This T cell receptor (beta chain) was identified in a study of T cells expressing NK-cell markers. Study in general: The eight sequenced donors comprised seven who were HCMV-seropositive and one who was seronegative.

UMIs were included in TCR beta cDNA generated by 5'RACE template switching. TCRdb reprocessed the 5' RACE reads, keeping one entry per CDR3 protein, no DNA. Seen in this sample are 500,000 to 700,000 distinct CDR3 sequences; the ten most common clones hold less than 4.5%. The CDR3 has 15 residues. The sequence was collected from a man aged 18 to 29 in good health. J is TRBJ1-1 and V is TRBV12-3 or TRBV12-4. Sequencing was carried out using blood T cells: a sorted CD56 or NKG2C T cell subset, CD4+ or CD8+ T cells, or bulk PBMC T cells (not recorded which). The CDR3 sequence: CASSPTERLNTEAFF.